This TCR beta chain was recovered during a study of CD8 T cells in Susac syndrome. RNA totalling roughly 0.45 to 1 ug underwent reverse transcription with random hexamers. TCRdb analysed the immunoSEQ multiplex PCR reads with MiXCR anew, one entry per CDR3 protein. The sample contains approximately 170,000 distinct CDR3 sequences, just over 90% of which appear only once. CDR1 is LGHNT and CDR2 is FRNRAP in the germline V gene. This CDR3 spans 14 amino acids. V was clipped by 6 bases and J by 5 bases, with 17 bases between them. This chain uses TRBV12-5 with TRBJ2-7; the D gene is possibly TRBD2 (5 bases). The origin of this receptor is a human donor in good health. The sample was CD4+ T cells from PBMCs. CDR3 residues: CASGRDLIGDEQYF. CDR3 nucleotide sequence: TGTGCTAGTGGACGAGACCTAATCGGGGACGAGCAGTACTTC.